This T cell receptor beta chain was captured in a study of regulatory T cells in long-lasting Graves disease. A few counts support this clonotype. Combining iRepertoire HTBI primers with Arm-PCR of CDR3 regions, the authors built TCR beta libraries. Study processing details: Taken together, the samples had around 60 TRBV and some 15 TRBJ segments identified. A single record per CDR3 protein comes from TCRdb applying MiXCR to the multiplex PCR reads. TCRdb's processing, not the authors', yielded these V and J calls. The sample lists a few hundred thousand distinct CDR3 sequences, around 23% occurring once. V was shortened by 6 bases and J by 4 bases, with 13 bases between the two germline ends. Germline loops: CDR1 SGHRS, CDR2 YFSETQ. CDR3 length equals 13 residues. Time point denoted: persistent/refractory GD, antithyroid drugs over 5 years with positive TRAb. The TCR library was prepared using RNA isolated from PBMCs.

Material: peripheral blood mononuclear cells (PBMCs), obtained when the disease was refractory, from a patient treated with antithyroid drugs. The chain carries TRBV5-1 and TRBJ2-5; possibly TRBD2 for D (6 bases). The receptor was isolated from a woman aged 40 to 50 with Graves disease. This chain's CDR3 is CASKRGLLETQYF. The CDR3 coding sequence is TGCGCCAGCAAACGGGGACTTTTAGAGACCCAGTACTTC.